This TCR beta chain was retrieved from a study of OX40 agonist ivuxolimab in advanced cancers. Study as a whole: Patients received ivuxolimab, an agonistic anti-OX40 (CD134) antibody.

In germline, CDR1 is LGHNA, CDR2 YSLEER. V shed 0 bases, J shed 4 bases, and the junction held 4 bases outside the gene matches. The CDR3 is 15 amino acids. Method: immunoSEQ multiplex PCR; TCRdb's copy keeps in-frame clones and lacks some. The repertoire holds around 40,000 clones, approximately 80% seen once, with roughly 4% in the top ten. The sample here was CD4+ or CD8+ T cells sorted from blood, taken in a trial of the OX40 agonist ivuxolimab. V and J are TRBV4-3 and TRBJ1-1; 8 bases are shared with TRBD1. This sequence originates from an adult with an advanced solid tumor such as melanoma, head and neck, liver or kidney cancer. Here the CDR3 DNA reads TGCGCCAGCAGCCAAGATCCGGACAGGGTCACTGAAGCTTTCTTT. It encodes CASSQDPDRVTEAFF.